These 12 T cell receptor beta chains were all obtained from the same sample, sequenced in a study of cytomegalovirus exposure and HLA in healthy donors. The PCR was carried out with 60 Vbeta primers and 13 Jbeta primers. Here immunoSEQ multiplex PCR was the method, and the copy in TCRdb shows in-frame clones only, minus some. The sample lists 90,000 to 150,000 clones; around 80% were seen once. Sequencing used PBMCs. These receptors all come from a woman aged 18 to 35 in good health and CMV-seronegative.

The chain recombines TRBV10-3 with TRBJ2-3, with 7 bases identical to TRBD1. With V trimmed by 2 bases and J by 5 bases, 10 bases remained unmatched. The CDR3 length is 16 residues. Germline-derived CDR1 and CDR2 are ENHRY and SYGVKD. The CDR3 DNA sequence: TGTGCCATCAGTGAGCCCCGGGACAGTACGGTAGATACGCAGTATTTT. Protein: CAISEPRDSTVDTQYF.

Concerning this clone itself: Germline is not matched at one junction end, which may reflect a read error. The rearrangement joins TRBV19 to TRBJ2-4, with TRBD1 identical over 10 bases. This CDR3 spans 15 amino acids. Germline V gene sequence: CDR1 LNHDA, CDR2 SQIVND (reference sequence). The CDR3 sequence is CASSIGDRGVNSQYF. The CDR3 DNA follows: TGTGCCAGTAGTATAGGGGACAGGGGTGTAAACAGTCAGTACTTC.

The chain employs TRBV29-1 and TRBJ1-2, with 8 nucleotides matching TRBD1. Germline assignment: CDR1 SQVTM and CDR2 ANQGSEA. After removal of 0 bases from V and 6 bases from J, the junction contained 6 bases not matched to a gene. The CDR3 sequence is 14 residues long. This chain's CDR3 is CSVEDRDRFNGYTF. DNA of the CDR3: TGCAGCGTTGAAGATCGGGACAGGTTTAATGGCTACACCTTC.

The rearrangement uses TRBV7-9 and TRBJ2-1; TRBD2 aligns across 15 bases. The CDR3 has 17 residues. The V gene end was trimmed by 5 bases and the J gene end by 4 bases; junction bases not matched to a gene: 6. Germline V CDR1 and CDR2: SEHNR, FQNEAQ (reference sequence). The CDR3 reads CASSPWTSGGVYNEQFF. CDR3 in DNA: TGTGCCAGCAGCCCCTGGACTAGCGGGGGGGTTTACAATGAGCAGTTCTTC.

This clone appeared once. The CDR3 DNA reads TGTGCCAGCTCACCTCGAGGACTCGAGAGTGAAAAACTGTTTTTT. Its translation: CASSPRGLESEKLFF. V and J are TRBV18 and TRBJ1-4, with D unresolved. Germline values: CDR1 KGHSH, CDR2 LQKENI. The CDR3 length is 15 residues. The V end lost 3 bases, the J end lost 7 bases, and 15 bases lay between the germline ends.

This chain uses TRBV4-2 with TRBJ1-1, with D unresolved. This CDR3 comprises 12 residues. CDR1 and CDR2 (germline): LGHNA, YNFKEQ. V was cut by 6 bases and J by 10 bases, with 15 bases left in between. The CDR3 loop is CASSPVVGGAFF. CDR3 sequence (DNA): TGTGCCAGCAGTCCCGTAGTCGGAGGAGCTTTCTTT.

Points on this clone: Other DNA sequences in this specimen translate into the identical CDR3. The chain joins TRBV6-5 to TRBJ2-7; 8 bases are shared with TRBD1. The CDR3 covers 14 residues. With 2 bases clipped from V and 3 bases from J, the junction kept 3 bases outside the gene matches. Germline CDR1 MNHEY, CDR2 SVGAGI. The CDR3 sequence is CASSYSDRGYEQYF. For the CDR3, the DNA is TGTGCCAGCAGTTACAGCGACAGGGGCTACGAGCAGTACTTC.

This clone was detected a few times. The V gene is TRBV5-1, the J gene TRBJ2-3; D possibly corresponds to TRBD2 (6 bases). The ends were cut back, 2 bases at V and 0 bases at J, with 7 bases in the middle. Germline V gene lookup returns CDR1 SGHRS and CDR2 YFSETQ. This CDR3 has 14 amino acids. CDR3 in amino acids: CASSLGTSTDTQYF. The DNA for the CDR3 is TGCGCCAGCAGCTTAGGGACTAGCACAGATACGCAGTATTTT.

The chain is built from TRBV7-2 and TRBJ2-5, with D possibly matching TRBD2 (6 bases). The CDR3 contains 14 residues. CDR1 and CDR2 (germline): SGHTA, FQGNSA. Trimming took off 2 bases at V and 1 base at J, with 8 bases between the two ends. The CDR3, as DNA: TGTGCCAGCAGCTTAACGGGGGTCCAAGAGACCCAGTACTTC. As protein: CASSLTGVQETQYF.

CDR3 sequence: CASSAGVVSGNTIYF. DNA of the CDR3: TGTGCCAGCAGCGCGGGGGTTGTCTCTGGAAACACCATATATTTT. The chain combines TRBV9 with TRBJ1-3; tentative D call: TRBD1 (5 bases). Germline V lookup: CDR1 SGDLS, CDR2 YYNGEE. The CDR3 is 15 residues long. V shed 3 bases and J shed 0 bases, with 10 bases lying between them.

The V and J genes are TRBV5-1 and TRBJ1-2; D gene unclear. The V end was cut by 2 bases, the J end by 8 bases, with 13 bases between. This CDR3 has 13 amino acids. Germline CDR1 and CDR2: SGHRS and YFSETQ. The CDR3 DNA sequence: TGCGCCAGCAGCTTCGGAGATACCGACGGCTACACCTTC. Amino acid sequence: CASSFGDTDGYTF.

The chain couples TRBV7-2 to TRBJ2-2, with TRBD2 identical over 9 bases. This CDR3 is built from 15 residues. Germline V gene lookup returns CDR1 SGHTA and CDR2 FQGNSA. Trimming took 8 bases from V and 6 from J; bases not matched to a gene: 10. The CDR3 reads CASRLRGGYSGELFF. CDR3 DNA sequence: TGTGCCAGCCGTTTGCGGGGGGGCTATTCCGGGGAGCTGTTTTTT. The whole variable domain, filled in from reference TRBV7-2 and TRBJ2-2, reads GAGVSQSPSNKVTEKGKDVELRCDPISGHTALYWYRQSLGQGLEFLIYFQGNSAPDKSGLPSDRFSAERTGGSVSTLTIQRTQQEDSAVYLCASRLRGGYSGELFFGEGSRLTVL.